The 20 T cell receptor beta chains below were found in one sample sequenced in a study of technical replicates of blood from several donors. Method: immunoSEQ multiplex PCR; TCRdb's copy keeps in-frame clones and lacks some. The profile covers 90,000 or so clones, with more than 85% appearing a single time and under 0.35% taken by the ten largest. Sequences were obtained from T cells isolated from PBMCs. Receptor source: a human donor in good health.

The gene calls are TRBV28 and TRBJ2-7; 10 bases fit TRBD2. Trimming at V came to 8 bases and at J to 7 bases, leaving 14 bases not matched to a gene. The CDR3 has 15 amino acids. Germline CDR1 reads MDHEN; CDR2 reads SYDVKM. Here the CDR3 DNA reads TGTGCCAGCGTTTTCCCTAGCGGGAGACCGGGGGAGCAGTACTTC. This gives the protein CASVFPSGRPGEQYF.

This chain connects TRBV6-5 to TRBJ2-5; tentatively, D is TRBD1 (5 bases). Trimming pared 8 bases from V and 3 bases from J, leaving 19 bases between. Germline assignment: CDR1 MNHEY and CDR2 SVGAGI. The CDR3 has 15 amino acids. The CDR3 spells CASGITGGGEETQYF. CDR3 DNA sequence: TGTGCCAGCGGAATCACAGGCGGCGGTGAAGAGACCCAGTACTTC.

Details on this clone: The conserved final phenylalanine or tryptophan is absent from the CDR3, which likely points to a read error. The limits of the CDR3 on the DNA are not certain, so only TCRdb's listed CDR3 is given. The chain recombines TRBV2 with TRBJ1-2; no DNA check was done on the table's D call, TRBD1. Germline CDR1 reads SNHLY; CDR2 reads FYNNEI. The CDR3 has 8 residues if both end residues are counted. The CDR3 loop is CASTLTAY.

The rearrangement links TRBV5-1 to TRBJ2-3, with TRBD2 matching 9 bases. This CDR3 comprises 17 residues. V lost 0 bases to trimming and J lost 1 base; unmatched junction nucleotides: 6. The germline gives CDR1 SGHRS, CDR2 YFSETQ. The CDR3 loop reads CASSLGLAGIGTDTQYF. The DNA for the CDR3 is TGCGCCAGCAGCTTGGGGCTAGCGGGGATAGGCACAGATACGCAGTATTTT.

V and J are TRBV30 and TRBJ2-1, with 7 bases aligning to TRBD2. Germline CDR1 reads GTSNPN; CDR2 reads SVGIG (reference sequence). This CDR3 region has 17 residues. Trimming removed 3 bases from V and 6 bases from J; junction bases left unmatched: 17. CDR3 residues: CAWSSSGVSSGFNEQFF. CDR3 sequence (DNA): TGTGCCTGGAGCTCTAGCGGCGTAAGTAGCGGGTTCAATGAGCAGTTCTTC. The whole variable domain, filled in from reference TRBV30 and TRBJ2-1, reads SQTIHQWPATLVQPVGSPLSLECTVEGTSNPNLYWYRQAAGRGLQLLFYSVGIGQISSEVPQNLSASRPQDRQFILSSKKLLLSDSGFYLCAWSSSGVSSGFNEQFFGPGTRLTVL.

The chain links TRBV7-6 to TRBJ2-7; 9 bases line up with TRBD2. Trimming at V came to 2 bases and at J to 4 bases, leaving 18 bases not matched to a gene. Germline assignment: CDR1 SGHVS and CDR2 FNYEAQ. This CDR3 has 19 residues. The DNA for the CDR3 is TGTGCCAGCAGCTTACCCCCACCTGGGGATAGCGGGAGTAGGTACGAGCAGTACTTC. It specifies CASSLPPPGDSGSRYEQYF.

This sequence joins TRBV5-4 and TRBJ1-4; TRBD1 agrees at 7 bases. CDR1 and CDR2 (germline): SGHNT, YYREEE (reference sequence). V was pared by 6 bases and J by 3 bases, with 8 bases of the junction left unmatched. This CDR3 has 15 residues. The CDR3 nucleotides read TGTGCCAGCACCAAAAACAGGGGACCTAATGAAAAACTGTTTTTT. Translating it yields CASTKNRGPNEKLFF.

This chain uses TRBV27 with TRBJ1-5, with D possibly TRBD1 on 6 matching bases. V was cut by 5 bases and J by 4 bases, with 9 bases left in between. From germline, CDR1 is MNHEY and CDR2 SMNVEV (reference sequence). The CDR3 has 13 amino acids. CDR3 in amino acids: CASSDGQNQPQHF. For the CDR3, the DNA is TGTGCCAGCAGTGACGGACAGAATCAGCCCCAGCATTTT.

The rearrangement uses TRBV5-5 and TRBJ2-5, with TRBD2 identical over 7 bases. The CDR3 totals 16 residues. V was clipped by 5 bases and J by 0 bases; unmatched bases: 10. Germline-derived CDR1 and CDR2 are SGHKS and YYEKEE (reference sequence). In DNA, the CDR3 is TGTGCCAGCAGGGGTCGGGAGGTTTCGTACCAAGAGACCCAGTACTTC. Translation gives CASRGREVSYQETQYF.

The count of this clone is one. This CDR3 reads CASSIVGSEAPQHF. DNA for the CDR3: TGTGCCAGTAGTATAGTCGGGTCAGAGGCGCCCCAGCATTTT. This chain uses TRBV19 with TRBJ1-5, with D hard to call. Germline values: CDR1 LNHDA, CDR2 SQIVND (reference sequence). Trimming removed 1 base from V and 9 bases from J, with 13 bases in between. This CDR3 comprises 14 residues. Complete variable domain (other parts from reference TRBV19 and TRBJ1-5): DGGITQSPKYLFRKEGQNVTLSCEQNLNHDAMYWYRQDPGQGLRLIYYSQIVNDFQKGDIAEGYSVSREKKESFPLTVTSAQKNPTAFYLCASSIVGSEAPQHFGDGTRLSIL.

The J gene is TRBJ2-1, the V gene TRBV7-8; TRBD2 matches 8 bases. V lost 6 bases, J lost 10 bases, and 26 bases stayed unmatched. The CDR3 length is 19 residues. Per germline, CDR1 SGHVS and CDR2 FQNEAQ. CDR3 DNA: TGTGCCAGCAGGAGGAGCGGGAGTTTCCATCCATCCCCCAATAGCGAGCAGTTCTTC. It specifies CASRRSGSFHPSPNSEQFF. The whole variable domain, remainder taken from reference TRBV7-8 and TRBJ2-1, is GAGVSQSPRYKVAKRGQDVALRCDPISGHVSLFWYQQALGQGPEFLTYFQNEAQLDKSGLPSDRFFAERPEGSVSTLKIQRTQQEDSAVYLCASRRSGSFHPSPNSEQFFGPGTRLTVL.

The CDR3 nucleotides are TGTGCCAGCAGCTTAGGCAGGGGGCCGACTGAAGCTTTCTTT. Translating it yields CASSLGRGPTEAFF. This chain connects TRBV11-3 to TRBJ1-1; 8 bases fit TRBD1. Trimming at V came to 1 base and at J to 5 bases, leaving 3 bases not matched to a gene. Germline-derived CDR1 and CDR2 are SGHNT and YENEEA. This CDR3 has 14 residues. The full variable domain, rest sourced from reference TRBV11-3 and TRBJ1-1, is EAGVVQSPRYKIIEKKQPVAFWCNPISGHNTLYWYLQNLGQGPELLIRYENEEAVDDSQLPKDRFSAERLKGVDSTLKIQPAELGDSAVYLCASSLGRGPTEAFFGQGTRLTVV.

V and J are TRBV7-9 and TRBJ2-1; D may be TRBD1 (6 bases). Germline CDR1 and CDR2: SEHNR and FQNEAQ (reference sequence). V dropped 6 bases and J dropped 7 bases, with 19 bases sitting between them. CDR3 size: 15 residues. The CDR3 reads CASRPDPKGDNEQFF. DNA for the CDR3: TGTGCCAGCAGGCCAGATCCAAAGGGGGATAATGAGCAGTTCTTC.

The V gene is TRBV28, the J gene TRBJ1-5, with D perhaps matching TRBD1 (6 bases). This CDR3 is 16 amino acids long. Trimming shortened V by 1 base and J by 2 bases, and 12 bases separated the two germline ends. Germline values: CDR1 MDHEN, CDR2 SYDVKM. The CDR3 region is CASSLLIQGGNQPQHF. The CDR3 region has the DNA TGTGCCAGCAGTTTATTGATACAGGGTGGCAATCAGCCCCAGCATTTT.

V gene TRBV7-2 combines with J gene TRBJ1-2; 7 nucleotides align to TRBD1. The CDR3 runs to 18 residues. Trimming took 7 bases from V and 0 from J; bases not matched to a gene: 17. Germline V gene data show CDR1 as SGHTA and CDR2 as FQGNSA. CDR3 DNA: TGTGCCAGCACCCCCGGAAGGAGGGGGCCGGGGGCTAACTATGGCTACACCTTC. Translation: CASTPGRRGPGANYGYTF.

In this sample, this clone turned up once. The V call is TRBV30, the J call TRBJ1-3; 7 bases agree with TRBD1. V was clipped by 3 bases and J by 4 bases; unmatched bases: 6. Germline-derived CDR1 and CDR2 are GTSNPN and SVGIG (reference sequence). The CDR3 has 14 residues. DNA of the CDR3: TGTGCCTGGAGCCATTCAGGGGGAGGAAACACCATATATTTT. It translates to CAWSHSGGGNTIYF.

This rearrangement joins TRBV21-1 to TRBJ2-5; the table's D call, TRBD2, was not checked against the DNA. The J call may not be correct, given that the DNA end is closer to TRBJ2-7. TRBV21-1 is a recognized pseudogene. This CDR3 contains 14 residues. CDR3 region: CASSIAGVAYEQYF. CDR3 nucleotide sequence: TGTGCCAGCAGCATAGCGGGAGTAGCGTACGAGCAGTACTTC.

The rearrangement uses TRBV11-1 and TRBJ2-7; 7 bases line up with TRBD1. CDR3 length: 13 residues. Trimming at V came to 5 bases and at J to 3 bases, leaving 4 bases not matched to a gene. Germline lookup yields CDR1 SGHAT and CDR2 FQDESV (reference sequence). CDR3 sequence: CASSTDRSYEQYF. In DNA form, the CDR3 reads TGTGCCAGCAGCACGGACAGGAGCTACGAGCAGTACTTC. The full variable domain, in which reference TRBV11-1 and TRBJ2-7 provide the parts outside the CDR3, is EAEVAQSPRYKITEKSQAVAFWCDPISGHATLYWYRQILGQGPELLVQFQDESVVDDSQLPKDRFSAERLKGVDSTLKIQPAELGDSAMYLCASSTDRSYEQYFGPGTRLTVT.

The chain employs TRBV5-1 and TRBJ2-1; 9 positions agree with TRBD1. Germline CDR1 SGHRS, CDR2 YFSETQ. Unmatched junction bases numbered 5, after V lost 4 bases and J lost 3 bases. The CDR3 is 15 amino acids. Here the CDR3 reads CASSPGQGGYNEQFF. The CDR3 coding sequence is TGCGCCAGCAGCCCGGGACAGGGAGGCTACAATGAGCAGTTCTTC.

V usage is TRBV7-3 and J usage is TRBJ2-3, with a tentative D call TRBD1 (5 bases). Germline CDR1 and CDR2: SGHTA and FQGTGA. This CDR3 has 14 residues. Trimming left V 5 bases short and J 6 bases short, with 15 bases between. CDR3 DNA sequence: TGTGCCAGCAGCCCCGGACACCAAAGTGATACGCAGTATTTT. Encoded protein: CASSPGHQSDTQYF.